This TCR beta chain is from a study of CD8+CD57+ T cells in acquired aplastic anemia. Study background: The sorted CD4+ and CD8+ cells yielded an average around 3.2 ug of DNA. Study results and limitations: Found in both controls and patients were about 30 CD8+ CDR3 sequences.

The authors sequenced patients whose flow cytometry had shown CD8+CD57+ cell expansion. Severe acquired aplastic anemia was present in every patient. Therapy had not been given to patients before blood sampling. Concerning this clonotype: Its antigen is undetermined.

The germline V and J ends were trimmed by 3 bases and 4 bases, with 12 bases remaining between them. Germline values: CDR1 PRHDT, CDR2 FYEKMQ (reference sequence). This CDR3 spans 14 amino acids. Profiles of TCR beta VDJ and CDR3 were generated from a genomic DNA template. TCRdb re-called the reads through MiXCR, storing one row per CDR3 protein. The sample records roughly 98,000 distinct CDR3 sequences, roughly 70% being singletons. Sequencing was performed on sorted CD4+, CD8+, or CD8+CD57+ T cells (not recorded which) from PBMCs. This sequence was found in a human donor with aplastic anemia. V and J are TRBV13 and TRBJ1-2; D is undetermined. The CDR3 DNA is TGTGCCAGCAGCTTTTGGGCGGTCGGCTATGGCTACACCTTC. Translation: CASSFWAVGYGYTF.